This TCR beta chain was observed in a study of monozygotic twins with inflammatory bowel disease (dated by TCRdb to about 2019). For the study in its entirety: In total, around 30 monozygotic twin pairs made up the full study: 19 Danish pairs, all IBD-discordant, plus nine German pairs, of which four were IBD-concordant and five were IBD-discordant. Within discordant pairs, disease-associated traits were sought mainly by comparing IBD patients with their genetically identical healthy co-twins. Each individual had, on average, about 151 000 unique TCRalpha sequences and 181 000 unique TCRbeta sequences available for analysis. Study-wide conclusions, independent of this receptor: Differing immunosuppressive treatments among patients may have added background noise and inter-individual variability to the repertoires. Different T cell subtypes could not be distinguished in the analysis. No single strong signal or clonotype linked to IBD turned up in the results, so the idea that one exists was not supported. Fewer clonotypes were shared with other individuals by IBD patients than by healthy twins, most markedly in patients showing signs of disease activity. Concordant and discordant twins showed no difference in repertoire similarity, possibly because of limited statistical power. Measured by the inverse Simpson index, TCRbeta repertoire diversity was lower in IBD patients than in their healthy co-twins.

An approximately 2.6 ml peripheral blood sample was drawn into PAXgene tubes per donor and stored at -80°C. Total RNA was isolated from whole blood with the PAXgene blood miRNA kit on an automated QIAcube, without T cell sorting. Peripheral blood from monozygotic twin pairs concordant or discordant for inflammatory bowel disease was subjected to deep TCRalpha and TCRbeta repertoire profiling with unique molecular barcoding. Smoking habits were recorded for all twin pairs, and each individual was classified as a current, former or never smoker. Worth noting for this clonotype: What antigen it recognizes has not been identified.

CDR1 and CDR2, looked up from the germline V gene, are MNHEY and SVGAGI. The CDR3 runs 13 amino acids, cysteine and phenylalanine included. The DNA is unrecorded. Library creation used 5' RACE. The input for every TCR library was 3,500 to 4,000 ng of total RNA. For each sample, cDNA synthesis with SMARTScribe reverse transcriptase was split into eight separate reactions. During cDNA synthesis, template switching was used to introduce unique molecular identifiers that contained a 6-nucleotide sample barcode. Two nested PCRs of roughly 15 and 9 cycles amplified the TCRalpha and TCRbeta cDNA, and bead purification followed each PCR. Before amplification, cDNA was treated with uracil DNA-glycosylase and purified using the QIAquick PCR purification kit. The second PCR added Illumina TruSeq-compatible adapters along with sample-specific barcodes. TapeStation and Qubit were used to check library quality and concentration, and 4.5 to 6.5 ng of each library was pooled. Pooled libraries were sequenced on an Illumina HiSeq2500 single-index Rapid Run with 2 x 100 bp reads and custom sequencing primers. The published analysis was carried out like this. UMI-based consensus assembly with MiGEC version 1.2.6 was used to correct PCR and sequencing errors. MiXCR version 2.1.1 handled V(D)J alignment, clonotype assembly and CDR3 extraction. Normalisation of gene usage, clonotype sharing and MAIT/NKT TCR abundance was achieved by analysing the top 1000, 10 000 and 20 000 clonotypes per sample. After downsampling to 27 000 UMIs, diversity was calculated as the inverse Simpson index using the vegan R package. Paired Mann-Whitney U tests were applied to discordant twin pairs, and Benjamini-Hochberg correction was used for multiple testing. TCRdb reprocessed the raw reads; every CDR3 protein sequence is a single record, and DNA is not supplied. TCRdb assigned the V and J calls; the authors' analysis was not used. This sample's table contains more than 300,000 distinct CDR3 sequences. Of the sample, over 5% falls within the top ten clones.

The clonotype originates from a human donor with ulcerative colitis or Crohn's disease, or a healthy co-twin of an affected twin (not recorded which). The sample taken for sequencing was blood. Recombination joined TRBV6-5 with TRBJ2-7; TCRdb returns TRBD1, unconfirmable since there is no DNA. The CDR3 corresponds to CASMPGVSDEQFF.